These T cell receptor beta chains were read from a single sample in a study of shared clonotypes between healthy human individuals. TCRdb keeps only in-frame clones here, not all; method: immunoSEQ multiplex PCR. Of roughly 2.5 million clones listed, around nine tenths are singletons. Material for sequencing was naive CD4+ T cells sorted from blood. These receptors all come from a man between 18 and 35 years old in good health. Both conserved end residues are part of each CDR3. D genes are given only for firm matches. The listing skips clone size in some rows; elsewhere it reads once, few, many or a size class.

>TRBV18|.|.|TRBJ1-1
TGTGCCAGCTCCCCACGGGGGCTGCTGAACACTGAAGCTTTCTTT
CASSPRGLLNTEAFF
>TRBV2|.|.|TRBJ1-4
TGTGCCAGCAGTGGTCACCTGTCCGGGGAAAAACTGTTTTTT
CASSGHLSGEKLFF
>TRBV5-1|TRBD2|.|TRBJ2-3
TGCGCCAGCACCCTAATACTAGCGGGCGACACAGATACGCAGTATTTT
CASTLILAGDTDTQYF
>TRBV19|.|.|TRBJ1-2
TGTGCCAGTAGTATTTGGGGGGGGACCTCAGGCTACACCTTC
CASSIWGGTSGYTF
>TRBV5-4|.|.|TRBJ1-6
TGTGCCAGCAGCCGAGGGGACCTCAGCTCCTATAATTCACCCCTCCACTTT
CASSRGDLSSYNSPLHF
>TRBV6-5|.|few|TRBJ1-1
TGTGCCAGCCTGCCGGGGGGATGGACTGAAGCTTTCTTT
CASLPGGWTEAFF
>TRBV6-1|TRBD1|.|TRBJ1-5
TGTGCCAGCAGTGTGGGGGACAGATTAAATCAGCCCCAGCATTTT
CASSVGDRLNQPQHF
>TRBV18|.|.|TRBJ2-7
TGTGCCAGCTCACCGCCGGTACTCTACGAGCAGTACTTC
CASSPPVLYEQYF
>TRBV10-1|.|.|TRBJ2-5
TGCGCCAGCAGTGAGGGGGCGAGGGAGACCCAGTACTTC
CASSEGARETQYF
>TRBV4-1|.|.|TRBJ2-7
TGCGCCAGCAGCCAAGTCGTACAGGGCAGGGAGCAGTACTTC
CASSQVVQGREQYF
>TRBV10-2|.|.|TRBJ1-6
TGCGCCAGCAGTGAGTGGGAAGCATTTGATAATTCACCCCTCCACTTT
CASSEWEAFDNSPLHF
>TRBV28|.|.|TRBJ2-3
TGTGCCAGCTACCAACCTCCGGGGGACCCCACAGATACGCAGTATTTT
CASYQPPGDPTDTQYF
>TRBV5-4|TRBD2|.|TRBJ2-1
TGTGCCAGCAGCTTGGGGACTAGCGGGGGGGCGAATTACAATGAGCAGTTCTTC
CASSLGTSGGANYNEQFF